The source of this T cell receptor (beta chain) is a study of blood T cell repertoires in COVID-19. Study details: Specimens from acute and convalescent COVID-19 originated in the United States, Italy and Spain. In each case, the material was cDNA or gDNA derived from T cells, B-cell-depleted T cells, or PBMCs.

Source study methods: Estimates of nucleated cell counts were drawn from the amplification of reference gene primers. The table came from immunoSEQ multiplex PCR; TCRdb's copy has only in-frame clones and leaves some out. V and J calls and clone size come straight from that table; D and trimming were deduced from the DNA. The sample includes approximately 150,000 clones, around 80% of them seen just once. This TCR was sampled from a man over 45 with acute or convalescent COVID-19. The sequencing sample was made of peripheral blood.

The CDR3 nucleotides are TGTGCCAGCAGCTTAGGGTCAGGGCTAGCGGGGGGGCCGTTCTTC. As protein: CASSLGSGLAGGPFF. The V call is TRBV5-4, the J call TRBJ2-1; 12 bases line up with TRBD2. The germline V gene has CDR1 SGHNT and CDR2 YYREEE (reference sequence). This CDR3 contains 15 residues. Germline trimming cut 2 bases from V and 15 bases from J; bases unmatched to any gene: 12.